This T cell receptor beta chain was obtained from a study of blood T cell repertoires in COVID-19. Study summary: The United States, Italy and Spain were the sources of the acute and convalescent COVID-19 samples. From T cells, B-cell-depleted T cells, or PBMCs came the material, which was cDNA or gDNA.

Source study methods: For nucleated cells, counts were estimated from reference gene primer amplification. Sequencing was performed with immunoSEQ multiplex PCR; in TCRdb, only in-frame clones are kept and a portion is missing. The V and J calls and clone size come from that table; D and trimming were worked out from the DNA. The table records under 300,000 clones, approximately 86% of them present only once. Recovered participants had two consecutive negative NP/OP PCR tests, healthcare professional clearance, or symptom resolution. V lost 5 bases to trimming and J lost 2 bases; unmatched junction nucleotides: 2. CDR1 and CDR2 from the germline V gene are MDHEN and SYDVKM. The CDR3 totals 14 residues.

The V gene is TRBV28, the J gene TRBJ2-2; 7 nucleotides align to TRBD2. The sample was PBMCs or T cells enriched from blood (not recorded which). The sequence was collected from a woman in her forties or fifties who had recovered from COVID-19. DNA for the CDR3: TGTGCCAGCAGTAGGGGACTAAACACCGGGGAGCTGTTTTTT. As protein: CASSRGLNTGELFF.